This entry lists 16 T cell receptor beta chains sequenced from one sample in a study of blood T cell repertoires in COVID-19. TCRdb's copy holds only in-frame clones and misses some; the assay was immunoSEQ multiplex PCR. The top ten clones hold roughly 10% of a sample with approximately 140,000 clones, roughly 88% of them seen once. The specimen sequenced was peripheral blood. The receptors were sampled from a man aged 60-69 years with active or convalescent COVID-19.

The V gene is TRBV2, the J gene TRBJ1-4, with D possibly matching TRBD1 (6 bases). The CDR3 has 15 amino acids. Germline CDR1 reads SNHLY; CDR2 reads FYNNEI. V lost 1 base and J lost 8, with 14 bases in between. Written as DNA, the CDR3 is TGTGCCAGCAGTGAAGTGAACGGACAGAACGAAAAACTGTTTTTT. This codes for CASSEVNGQNEKLFF.

The chain joins TRBV5-5 to TRBJ1-4, with 10 bases fitting TRBD1. The germline gives CDR1 SGHKS, CDR2 YYEKEE (reference sequence). The CDR3 is 17 residues long. Losses at the gene ends were 3 bases for V and 0 bases for J; bases not matched to a gene: 5. Here the CDR3 reads CASSSPDRGATNEKLFF. The CDR3 region has the DNA TGTGCCAGCAGCTCTCCGGACAGGGGGGCAACTAATGAAAAACTGTTTTTT.

V usage is TRBV4-2 and J usage is TRBJ2-1; 9 bases map to TRBD2. The CDR3 totals 14 residues. Germline CDR1 is LGHNA and CDR2 is YNFKEQ. V shed 4 bases, J shed 14 bases, and the junction held 12 bases outside the gene matches. The CDR3 is CASSRSGSGGGKFF. In nucleotides, the CDR3 is TGTGCCAGCAGCCGTAGCGGGAGTGGAGGGGGGAAGTTCTTC.

The chain links TRBV19 to TRBJ1-5; TRBD1 matches 7 bases. The V gene end was trimmed by 4 bases and the J gene end by 7 bases; junction bases not matched to a gene: 10. This CDR3 comprises 15 residues. Germline values: CDR1 LNHDA, CDR2 SQIVND (reference sequence). The CDR3 coding sequence is TGTGCCAGTAGTACGACAGGGTGGGGGAACCAGCCCCAGCATTTT. Encoded protein: CASSTTGWGNQPQHF.

This rearrangement joins TRBV9 to TRBJ2-1; TRBD2 agrees at 9 bases. With 5 bases clipped from V and 8 bases from J, the junction kept 2 bases outside the gene matches. Germline-derived CDR1 and CDR2 are SGDLS and YYNGEE. The CDR3 consists of 12 residues. CDR3 loop: CASSRTSDEQFF. In nucleotides, the CDR3 is TGTGCCAGCAGTCGGACTAGCGATGAGCAGTTCTTC. Using reference TRBV9 and TRBJ2-1 for the parts outside the CDR3, the full variable domain is DSGVTQTPKHLITATGQRVTLRCSPRSGDLSVYWYQQSLDQGLQFLIQYYNGEERAKGNILERFSAQQFPDLHSELNLSSLELGDSALYFCASSRTSDEQFFGPGTRLTVL.

The rearrangement joins TRBV5-1 to TRBJ2-6, with 7 bases lining up with TRBD1. The germline V gene encodes CDR1 SGHRS and CDR2 YFSETQ. Germline trimming cut 8 bases from V and 2 bases from J; bases unmatched to any gene: 4. This CDR3 comprises 14 residues. CDR3 in amino acids: CARTDRAGANVLTF. CDR3 sequence (DNA): TGCGCCAGGACCGACAGGGCTGGGGCCAACGTCCTGACTTTC. The full variable domain, completed using reference TRBV5-1 and TRBJ2-6, is KAGVTQTPRYLIKTRGQQVTLSCSPISGHRSVSWYQQTPGQGLQFLFEYFSETQRNKGNFPGRFSGRQFSNSRSEMNVSTLELGDSALYLCARTDRAGANVLTFGAGSRLTVL.

This clone has only a few counts. The rearrangement joins TRBV27 to TRBJ1-5; no reliable D call. Trimming left V 2 bases short and J 0 bases short, with 5 bases between. The CDR3 length is 14 residues. CDR1 MNHEY and CDR2 SMNVEV come from the germline V gene (reference sequence). CDR3 protein: CASSLADSNQPQHF. CDR3 DNA: TGTGCCAGCAGTTTAGCGGATAGCAATCAGCCCCAGCATTTT.

The chain employs TRBV27 and TRBJ1-2, with 7 positions matching TRBD1. This CDR3 has 15 residues. The J segment lost 4 bases and the V segment lost 3 bases, leaving 8 bases of the junction unmatched. Germline CDR1 and CDR2: MNHEY and SMNVEV (reference sequence). The CDR3 protein is CASSFDVQGIYGYTF. As DNA, the CDR3 is TGTGCCAGCAGTTTTGATGTACAGGGGATCTATGGCTACACCTTC.

This clone showed up just once. CDR3 coding DNA: TGTGCCAGCAGCGTAGCTACATGGGACAGGGGTGGAAATGAGCAGTTCTTC. Translated: CASSVATWDRGGNEQFF. The chain uses TRBV9 and TRBJ2-1; TRBD1 matches 10 bases. The germline gives CDR1 SGDLS, CDR2 YYNGEE. The V segment lost 0 bases and the J segment 7 bases; nucleotides outside the gene matches: 10. This CDR3 is 17 amino acids long.

V is TRBV10-3 and J is TRBJ2-7; 8 bases match TRBD1. This CDR3 has 15 residues. Germline CDR1 reads ENHRY; CDR2 reads SYGVKD. Trimming cost V 6 bases and J 4 bases; bases outside gene matches: 11. The CDR3 spells CAISGLTGGLYEQYF. Here the CDR3 DNA reads TGTGCCATCAGCGGACTAACAGGGGGACTTTACGAGCAGTACTTC.

This chain links TRBV7-2 with TRBJ1-1; a weak D match, TRBD1 (5 bases). The V and J ends lost 0 bases and 5 bases respectively, with 10 bases between them. The CDR3 is 14 amino acids. CDR1 is SGHTA and CDR2 is FQGNSA in the germline V gene. The CDR3 reads CASSLATGGTEAFF. DNA for the CDR3: TGTGCCAGCAGCTTAGCAACAGGCGGAACTGAAGCTTTCTTT.

This chain connects TRBV28 to TRBJ1-1; D is unresolved. V gave up 3 bases and J gave up 1 base, with 3 bases separating them. The germline V gene has CDR1 MDHEN and CDR2 SYDVKM. This CDR3 contains 12 residues. The CDR3 sequence is CASSFGNTEAFF. In nucleotides, the CDR3 is TGTGCCAGCAGTTTCGGGAACACTGAAGCTTTCTTT.

This clone has just one count. The chain couples TRBV19 to TRBJ1-6; 9 nucleotides line up with TRBD1. The ends lost 8 bases at V and 6 bases at J; junction bases unmatched: 5. The CDR3 extends over 14 amino acids. The germline CDR1 and CDR2 sequences are LNHDA and SQIVND (reference sequence). The CDR3 spells CASRGQGGNSPLHF. CDR3 sequence (DNA): TGTGCCAGTCGGGGACAGGGTGGTAATTCACCCCTCCACTTT.

The J gene is TRBJ2-5, the V gene TRBV30; the D is unclear. The CDR3 loop spans 11 amino acids. The germline gives CDR1 GTSNPN, CDR2 SVGIG (reference sequence). The V end was cut by 4 bases, the J end by 5 bases, with 8 bases between. CDR3: CAWNVRETQYF. The CDR3 DNA follows: TGTGCCTGGAACGTCCGGGAGACCCAGTACTTC.

This clone has a single count. CDR3 bases: TGTGCCAGCAGGAGGGCTTTTGGTGGGGCCAACGTCCTGACTTTC. Translated: CASRRAFGGANVLTF. The chain recombines TRBV6-5 with TRBJ2-6; D is perhaps TRBD2 (5 bases). Germline V lookup: CDR1 MNHEY, CDR2 SVGAGI. The CDR3 consists of 15 residues. The V and J ends lost 6 bases and 3 bases respectively, with 12 bases between them.

CDR3 coding DNA: TGTGCCAGCAGCTTGGGACAGTTAGAGGAAAAACTGTTTTTT. It encodes CASSLGQLEEKLFF. The chain combines TRBV5-5 with TRBJ1-4; D may be TRBD1 (5 bases). V was cut by 0 bases and J by 8 bases, with 11 bases left in between. This CDR3 spans 14 amino acids. CDR1 SGHKS and CDR2 YYEKEE come from the germline V gene (reference sequence).